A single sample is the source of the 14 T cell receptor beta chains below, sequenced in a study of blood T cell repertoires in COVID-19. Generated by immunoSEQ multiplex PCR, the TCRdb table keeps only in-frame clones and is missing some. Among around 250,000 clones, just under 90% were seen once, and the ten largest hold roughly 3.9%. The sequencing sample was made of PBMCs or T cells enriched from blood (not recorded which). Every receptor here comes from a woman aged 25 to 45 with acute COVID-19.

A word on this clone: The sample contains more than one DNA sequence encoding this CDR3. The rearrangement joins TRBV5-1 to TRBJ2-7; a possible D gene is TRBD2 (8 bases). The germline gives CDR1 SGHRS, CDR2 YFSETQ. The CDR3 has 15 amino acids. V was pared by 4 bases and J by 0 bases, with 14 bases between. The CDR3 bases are TGCGCCAGCAGCCCGGGGGGGACAGCCTCCTACGAGCAGTACTTC. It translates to CASSPGGTASYEQYF.

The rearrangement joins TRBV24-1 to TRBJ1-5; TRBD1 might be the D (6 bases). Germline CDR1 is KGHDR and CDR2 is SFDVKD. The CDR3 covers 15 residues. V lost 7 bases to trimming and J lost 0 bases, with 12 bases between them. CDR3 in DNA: TGTGCCACCAGGGCAGGGGATAATAGCAATCAGCCCCAGCATTTT. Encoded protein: CATRAGDNSNQPQHF.

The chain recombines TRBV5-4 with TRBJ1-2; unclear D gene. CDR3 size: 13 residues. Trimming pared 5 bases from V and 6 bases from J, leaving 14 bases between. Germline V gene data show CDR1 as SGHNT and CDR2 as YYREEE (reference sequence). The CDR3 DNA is TGTGCCAGCAGGCCGAGCGGGGTGCATGGCTACACCTTC. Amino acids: CASRPSGVHGYTF.

The CDR3 DNA is TGTGCCAGCAGCTTGGACCAGGGAAACTACGAGCAGTACTTC. This encodes CASSLDQGNYEQYF. The chain combines TRBV5-4 with TRBJ2-7; D is perhaps TRBD1 (5 bases). Germline lookup yields CDR1 SGHNT and CDR2 YYREEE (reference sequence). Trimming removed 0 bases from V and 3 bases from J, with 10 bases in between. The CDR3 runs 14 residues.

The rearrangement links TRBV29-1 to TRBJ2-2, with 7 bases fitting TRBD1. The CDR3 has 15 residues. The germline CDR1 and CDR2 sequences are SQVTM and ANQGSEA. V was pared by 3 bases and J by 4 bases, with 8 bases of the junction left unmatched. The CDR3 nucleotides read TGCAGCGTTGAGTTTCAGGGGGTTTCCACCGGGGAGCTGTTTTTT. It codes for CSVEFQGVSTGELFF.

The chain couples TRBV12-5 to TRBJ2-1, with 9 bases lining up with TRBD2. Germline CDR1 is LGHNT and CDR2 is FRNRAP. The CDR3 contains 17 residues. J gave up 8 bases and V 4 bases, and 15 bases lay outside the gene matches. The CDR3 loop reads CASGSNQGLARGYEQFF. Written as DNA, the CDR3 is TGTGCTAGTGGTTCTAACCAAGGACTAGCGAGGGGCTATGAGCAGTTCTTC.

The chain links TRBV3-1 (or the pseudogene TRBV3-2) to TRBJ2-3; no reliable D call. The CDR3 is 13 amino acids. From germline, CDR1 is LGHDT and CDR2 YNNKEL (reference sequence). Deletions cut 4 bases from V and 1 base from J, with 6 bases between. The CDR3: CASSLEGTDTQYF. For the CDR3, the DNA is TGTGCCAGCAGCCTTGAGGGCACAGATACGCAGTATTTT.

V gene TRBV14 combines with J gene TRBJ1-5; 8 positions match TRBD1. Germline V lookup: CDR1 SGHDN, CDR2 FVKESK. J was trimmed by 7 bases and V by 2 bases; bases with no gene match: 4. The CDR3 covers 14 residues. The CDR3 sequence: CASSQTGGGQPQHF. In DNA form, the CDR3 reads TGTGCCAGCAGCCAAACAGGGGGTGGACAGCCCCAGCATTTT.

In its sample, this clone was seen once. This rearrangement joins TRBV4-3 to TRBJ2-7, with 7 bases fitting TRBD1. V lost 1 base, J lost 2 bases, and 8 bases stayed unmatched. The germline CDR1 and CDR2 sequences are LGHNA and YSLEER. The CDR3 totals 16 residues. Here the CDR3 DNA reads TGCGCCAGCAGCCAAGCTAGGGGACAGCGAGCCTACGAGCAGTACTTC. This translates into CASSQARGQRAYEQYF.

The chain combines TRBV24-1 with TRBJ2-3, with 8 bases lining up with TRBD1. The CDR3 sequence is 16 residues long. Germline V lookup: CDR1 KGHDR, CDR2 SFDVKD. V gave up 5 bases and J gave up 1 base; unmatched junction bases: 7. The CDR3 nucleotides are TGTGCCACCAGTGCCCAAACGGACAGGGGCACAGATACGCAGTATTTT. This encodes CATSAQTDRGTDTQYF.

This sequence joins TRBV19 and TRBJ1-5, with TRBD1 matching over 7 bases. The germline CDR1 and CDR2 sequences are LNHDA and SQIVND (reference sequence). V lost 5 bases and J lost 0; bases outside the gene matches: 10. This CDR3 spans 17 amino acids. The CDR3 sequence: CASSPRGQSYSNQPQHF. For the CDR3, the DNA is TGTGCCAGTAGTCCACGGGGACAGTCATATAGCAATCAGCCCCAGCATTTT.

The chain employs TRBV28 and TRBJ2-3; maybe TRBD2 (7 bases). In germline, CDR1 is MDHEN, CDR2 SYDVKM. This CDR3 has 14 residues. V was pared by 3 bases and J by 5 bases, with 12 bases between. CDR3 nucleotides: TGTGCCAGCAGTTTTGGCGGGGGCGGAGATACGCAGTATTTT. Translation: CASSFGGGGDTQYF.

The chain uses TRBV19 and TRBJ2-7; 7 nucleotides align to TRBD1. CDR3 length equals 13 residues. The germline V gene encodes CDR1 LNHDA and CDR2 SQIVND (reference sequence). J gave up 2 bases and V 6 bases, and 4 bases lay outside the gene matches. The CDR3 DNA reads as TGTGCCAGTAGGAACAGGGGAACCTACGAGCAGTACTTC. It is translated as CASRNRGTYEQYF.

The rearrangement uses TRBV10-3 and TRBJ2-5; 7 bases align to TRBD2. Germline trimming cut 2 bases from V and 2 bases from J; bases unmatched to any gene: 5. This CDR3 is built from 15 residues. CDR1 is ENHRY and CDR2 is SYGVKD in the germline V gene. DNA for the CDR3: TGTGCCATCAGTGAGAATAGCGGGCTACAAGAGACCCAGTACTTC. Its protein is CAISENSGLQETQYF.